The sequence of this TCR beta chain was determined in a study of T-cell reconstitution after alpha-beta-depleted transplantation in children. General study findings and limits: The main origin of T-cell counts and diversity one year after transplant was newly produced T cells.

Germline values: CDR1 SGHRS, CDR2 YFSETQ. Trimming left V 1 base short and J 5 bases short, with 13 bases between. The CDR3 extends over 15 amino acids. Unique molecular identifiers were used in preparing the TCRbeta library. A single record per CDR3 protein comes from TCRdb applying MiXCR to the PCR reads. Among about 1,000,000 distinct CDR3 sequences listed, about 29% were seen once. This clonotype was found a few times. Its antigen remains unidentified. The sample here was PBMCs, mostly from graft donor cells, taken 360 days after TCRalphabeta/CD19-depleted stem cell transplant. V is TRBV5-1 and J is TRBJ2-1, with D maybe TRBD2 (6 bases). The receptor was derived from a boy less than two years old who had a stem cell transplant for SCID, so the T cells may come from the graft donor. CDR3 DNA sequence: TGCGCCAGCAGCTTGATCGCGGGGATCGACAATGAGCAGTTCTTC. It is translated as CASSLIAGIDNEQFF.